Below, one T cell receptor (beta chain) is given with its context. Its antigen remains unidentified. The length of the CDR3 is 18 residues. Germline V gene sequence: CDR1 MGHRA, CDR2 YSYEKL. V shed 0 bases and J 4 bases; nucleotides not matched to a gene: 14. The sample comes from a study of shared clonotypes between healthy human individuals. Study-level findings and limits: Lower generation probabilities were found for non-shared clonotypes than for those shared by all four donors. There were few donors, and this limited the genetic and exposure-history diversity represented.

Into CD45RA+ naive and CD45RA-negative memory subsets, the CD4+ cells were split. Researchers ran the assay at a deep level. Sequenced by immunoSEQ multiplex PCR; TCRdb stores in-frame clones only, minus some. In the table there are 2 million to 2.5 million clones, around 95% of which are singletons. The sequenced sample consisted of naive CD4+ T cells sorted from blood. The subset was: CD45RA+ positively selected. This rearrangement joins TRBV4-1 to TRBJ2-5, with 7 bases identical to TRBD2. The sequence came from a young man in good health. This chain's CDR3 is CASSQDRSGKGRGETQYF. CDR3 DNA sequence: TGCGCCAGCAGCCAAGATAGGTCTGGGAAAGGGAGGGGAGAGACCCAGTACTTC.